Shown below are 18 T cell receptor beta chains from a single sample sequenced in a study of OX40 agonist ivuxolimab in advanced cancers. Using immunoSEQ multiplex PCR, the repertoire was profiled, and TCRdb retains in-frame clones only, with some absent. This sample has about 79,000 clones; 91% occur once, and the top ten carry around 6.5%. This sample comprised CD4+ or CD8+ T cells sorted from blood, obtained in a trial of the OX40 agonist ivuxolimab. These receptors originate from an adult with an advanced solid tumor such as melanoma, head and neck, liver or kidney cancer.

The chain couples TRBV6-1 to TRBJ1-1; D might be TRBD1 (6 bases). Germline V gene sequence: CDR1 MNHNS, CDR2 SASEGT. This CDR3 is 15 amino acids long. V lost 6 bases to trimming and J lost 4 bases, with 18 bases between them. Written as DNA, the CDR3 is TGTGCCAGCAGCGCCGCCCGGCGGGGGCCCACTGAAGCTTTCTTT. Protein product: CASSAARRGPTEAFF.

The chain is built from TRBV5-4 and TRBJ2-1; D may be TRBD2 (5 bases). Trimming removed 5 bases from V and 9 bases from J, with 12 bases in between. The CDR3 loop spans 12 amino acids. Germline V CDR1 and CDR2: SGHNT, YYREEE (reference sequence). The CDR3 reads CASSDYNTEQFF. The CDR3 bases are TGTGCCAGCAGTGACTATAACACTGAGCAGTTCTTC.

The V gene is TRBV27, the J gene TRBJ2-3, with D tentatively TRBD1 (5 bases). V lost 0 bases and J lost 4, with 8 bases in between. This CDR3 is built from 14 residues. Germline V gene lookup returns CDR1 MNHEY and CDR2 SMNVEV (reference sequence). CDR3 sequence reads: CASSLSFRADTQYF. The CDR3 DNA follows: TGTGCCAGCAGTTTATCGTTCAGGGCAGATACGCAGTATTTT.

This rearrangement joins TRBV5-4 to TRBJ2-1; perhaps TRBD2 as D (6 bases). The CDR3 loop spans 15 amino acids. V shed 0 bases and J shed 7 bases, with 14 bases lying between them. From germline, CDR1 is SGHNT and CDR2 YYREEE (reference sequence). This CDR3 is CASSLGGRAGNEQFF. The DNA of the CDR3 is TGTGCCAGCAGCTTGGGGGGCAGGGCGGGGAATGAGCAGTTCTTC. Filled out from reference TRBV5-4 and TRBJ2-1, the complete variable domain reads ETGVTQSPTHLIKTRGQQVTLRCSSQSGHNTVSWYQQALGQGPQFIFQYYREEENGRGNFPPRFSGLQFPNYSSELNVNALELDDSALYLCASSLGGRAGNEQFFGPGTRLTVL.

This rearrangement joins TRBV5-1 to TRBJ2-1; 9 bases map to TRBD2. With 4 bases clipped from V and 2 bases from J, the junction kept 7 bases outside the gene matches. CDR3 length: 16 residues. CDR1 and CDR2 (germline): SGHRS, YFSETQ. The CDR3 DNA follows: TGCGCCAGCAGCCCTACGACTAGCGGACCCTACAATGAGCAGTTCTTC. Protein sequence: CASSPTTSGPYNEQFF.

A remark on this clone: Other DNA sequences in this sample translate to the same CDR3. V and J are TRBV28 and TRBJ2-7; D ambiguous. This CDR3 spans 12 amino acids. Trimming cost V 2 bases and J 2 bases, with 4 bases left between them. Per germline, CDR1 MDHEN and CDR2 SYDVKM. The DNA of the CDR3 is TGTGCCAGCAGTTTACCGGCCTACGAGCAGTACTTC. It specifies CASSLPAYEQYF.

In its sample, this clone was seen once. This chain links TRBV6-5 with TRBJ2-1; the D is unclear. The germline gives CDR1 MNHEY, CDR2 SVGAGI. CDR3 size: 15 residues. V was cut by 8 bases and J by 4 bases, with 18 bases left in between. CDR3 in amino acids: CASCRPGSVYNEQFF. The CDR3 nucleotides read TGTGCCAGCTGCCGACCCGGCAGTGTGTACAATGAGCAGTTCTTC.

The V gene is TRBV9, the J gene TRBJ1-2; TRBD1 aligns across 8 bases. The CDR3 runs to 16 residues. The trim removed 0 bases at V and 5 bases at J, leaving 9 bases unmatched. From germline, CDR1 is SGDLS and CDR2 YYNGEE. CDR3 nucleotides: TGTGCCAGCAGCGTAGCTCAACAGGGGGGAGTGTATGGCTACACCTTC. This translates into CASSVAQQGGVYGYTF.

This chain joins TRBV5-1 and TRBJ2-7, with D unclear. The V end was cut by 0 bases, the J end by 2 bases, with 12 bases between. The germline V gene has CDR1 SGHRS and CDR2 YFSETQ. This CDR3 spans 15 amino acids. The CDR3 DNA reads TGCGCCAGCAGCTTGGGTCAGGTAGCCCCCTACGAGCAGTACTTC. Protein: CASSLGQVAPYEQYF.

The chain combines TRBV28 with TRBJ1-4; 7 bases map to TRBD1. The germline V gene encodes CDR1 MDHEN and CDR2 SYDVKM. This CDR3 has 14 amino acids. With V trimmed by 6 bases and J by 5 bases, 6 bases remained unmatched. The CDR3 sequence is CASSSGQLNEKLFF. The CDR3, as DNA: TGTGCCAGCAGCTCGGGACAGTTAAATGAAAAACTGTTTTTT.

A single count supports this clone. V usage is TRBV30 and J usage is TRBJ1-5; D is ambiguous. Trimming took off 5 bases at V and 6 bases at J, with 11 bases between the two ends. CDR1 and CDR2 from the germline V gene are GTSNPN and SVGIG (reference sequence). The CDR3 contains 12 residues. This CDR3 reads CAWDWVRQPQHF. CDR3 nucleotide sequence: TGTGCCTGGGACTGGGTCCGTCAGCCCCAGCATTTT.

V is TRBV7-2 and J is TRBJ1-1; TRBD1 matches 8 bases. The V gene's germline CDR1 is SGHTA and CDR2 FQGNSA. This CDR3 has 16 residues. Trimming cost V 0 bases and J 4 bases; bases outside gene matches: 7. The CDR3 DNA reads as TGTGCCAGCAGCTTAGCCCAGGGGGCCGTGGGCACTGAAGCTTTCTTT. It encodes CASSLAQGAVGTEAFF.

The chain recombines TRBV27 with TRBJ2-2, with D perhaps matching TRBD1 or TRBD2 (6 bases each). With 3 bases removed from V and 3 bases from J, the gap between germline ends came to 11 bases. CDR3 length: 15 amino acids. Germline values: CDR1 MNHEY, CDR2 SMNVEV (reference sequence). This CDR3 is CASSFRGGDTGELFF. Here the CDR3 DNA reads TGTGCCAGCAGTTTCAGGGGCGGGGACACCGGGGAGCTGTTTTTT.

The chain recombines TRBV29-1 with TRBJ1-5; the D gene is possibly TRBD1 (5 bases). V dropped 6 bases and J dropped 3 bases, with 12 bases sitting between them. This CDR3 comprises 13 residues. Germline CDR1 is SQVTM and CDR2 is ANQGSEA. CDR3 sequence: CSVGVANNQPQHF. Here the CDR3 DNA reads TGCAGCGTGGGGGTTGCGAACAATCAGCCCCAGCATTTT.

The chain uses TRBV5-5 and TRBJ2-7; D remains ambiguous. Germline CDR1 and CDR2: SGHKS and YYEKEE (reference sequence). Trimming removed 4 bases from V and 1 base from J, with 6 bases in between. This CDR3 has 12 amino acids. For the CDR3, the DNA is TGTGCCAGCAGCCCCGAGTCCTACGAGCAGTACTTC. Protein: CASSPESYEQYF.

V and J are TRBV11-3 and TRBJ2-2; D is undetermined. The germline gives CDR1 SGHNT, CDR2 YENEEA. Trimming removed 2 bases at V and 7 bases at J, with 8 bases between. CDR3 length: 13 residues. This CDR3 is CASSLSGHGELFF. CDR3 DNA sequence: TGTGCCAGCAGCTTATCTGGGCACGGGGAGCTGTTTTTT.

V and J are TRBV29-1 and TRBJ2-3; no definite D call. V was pared by 3 bases and J by 2 bases, with 9 bases between. CDR1 and CDR2 (germline): SQVTM, ANQGSEA. There are 13 residues in the CDR3. The CDR3 DNA reads TGCAGCGTTGATTCCCCCTCCACAGATACGCAGTATTTT. It translates to CSVDSPSTDTQYF.

The V and J genes are TRBV5-1 and TRBJ2-6; D remains ambiguous. The CDR3 runs 15 residues. V lost 6 bases and J 2 bases, leaving 12 bases between the germline ends. CDR1 SGHRS and CDR2 YFSETQ come from the germline V gene. The CDR3 region is CASTRDIAGANVLTF. Written as DNA, the CDR3 is TGCGCCAGCACGAGAGATATAGCTGGGGCCAACGTCCTGACTTTC.